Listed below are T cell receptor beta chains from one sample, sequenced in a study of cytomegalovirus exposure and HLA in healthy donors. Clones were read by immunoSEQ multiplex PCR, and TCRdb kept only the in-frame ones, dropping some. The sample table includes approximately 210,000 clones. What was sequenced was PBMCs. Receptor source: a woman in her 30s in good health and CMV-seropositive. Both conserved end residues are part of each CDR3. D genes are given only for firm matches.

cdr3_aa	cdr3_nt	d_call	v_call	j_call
CAWSEGTFTYEQYF	TGTGCCTGGAGCGAAGGGACATTCACCTACGAGCAGTACTTC	NA	TRBV30	TRBJ2-7
CASSPVRGVTEKLFF	TGTGCCAGCTCACCGGTACGCGGGGTGACTGAAAAACTGTTTTTT	NA	TRBV18	TRBJ1-4
CASSWSGRALTGELFF	TGTGCCAGCAGTTGGAGCGGGAGGGCCCTCACCGGGGAGCTGTTTTTT	TRBD2	TRBV5-4	TRBJ2-2
CASSYLAGGPDGELFF	TGTGCCAGCAGTTACTTGGCGGGGGGGCCAGACGGGGAGCTGTTTTTT	TRBD2	TRBV6-5	TRBJ2-2
CASSHTKGGPPGEQYF	TGTGCCAGCAGCCATACTAAGGGGGGGCCCCCGGGCGAGCAGTACTTC	NA	TRBV4-2	TRBJ2-7
CASRTSFLKEQYF	TGTGCCAGCAGGACTAGCTTTTTAAAGGAGCAGTACTTC	TRBD2	TRBV6-5	TRBJ2-7
CASSYGTGTEAFF	TGTGCCAGCAGTTACGGCACAGGGACTGAAGCTTTCTTT	NA	TRBV6-5	TRBJ1-1
CASSKAGTGQETQYF	TGTGCCAGCAGTAAAGCCGGGACAGGGCAAGAGACCCAGTACTTC	TRBD1	TRBV25-1	TRBJ2-5
CASSDRGQGEKLFF	TGTGCCAGCAGCGACAGGGGGCAGGGTGAAAAACTGTTTTTT	TRBD1	TRBV28	TRBJ1-4
CASSVGRTSSYNEQFF	TGTGCCAGCAGCGTGGGGCGGACCAGCTCCTACAATGAGCAGTTCTTC	NA	TRBV9	TRBJ2-1
CASSNYGLRIYNEQFF	TGTGCCAGTAGTAACTATGGCCTACGCATTTACAATGAGCAGTTCTTC	NA	TRBV19	TRBJ2-1
CASSQGQRDGYTF	TGTGCCAGCAGCCAGGGACAGAGGGATGGCTACACCTTC	TRBD1	TRBV4-2	TRBJ1-2
CASSQAIASGLKGGYTF	TGTGCCAGCAGCCAAGCGATCGCGTCAGGGCTGAAGGGCGGCTACACCTTC	NA	TRBV4-2	TRBJ1-2
CASGPGQPSYEQYF	TGCGCCAGCGGACCGGGACAGCCATCCTACGAGCAGTACTTC	TRBD1	TRBV5-1	TRBJ2-7
CASSLITGFSNYGYTF	TGTGCCAGCTCACTAATTACAGGGTTCTCTAACTATGGCTACACCTTC	NA	TRBV18	TRBJ1-2
CASSHLDRGTEAFF	TGCGCCAGCAGCCACCTGGACAGGGGAACTGAGGCTTTCTTT	TRBD1	TRBV4-1	TRBJ1-1
CASTTSGQGTYGYTF	TGTGCCAGTACCACATCGGGACAGGGTACCTATGGCTACACCTTC	TRBD1	TRBV19	TRBJ1-2
CASRQGSSNQPQHF	TGTGCCAGCCGACAGGGGTCTAGCAATCAGCCCCAGCATTTT	TRBD1	TRBV2	TRBJ1-5
CASSVEGLGTEAFF	TGTGCCAGCAGTGTGGAGGGGTTGGGCACTGAAGCTTTCTTT	NA	TRBV2	TRBJ1-1
CASSLADGRRLGVEPQHF	TGTGCCAGCAGCTTGGCCGATGGACGGCGATTGGGAGTGGAGCCCCAGCATTTT	NA	TRBV5-5	TRBJ1-5
CASSWRFGQASSSGNTIYF	TGCGCCAGCAGCTGGCGATTTGGACAGGCCTCAAGCTCTGGAAACACCATATATTTT	TRBD1	TRBV4-1	TRBJ1-3
CASNLNTGELFF	TGTGCCAGTAACTTGAACACCGGGGAGCTGTTTTTT	NA	TRBV19	TRBJ2-2
CASRGGSYNSPLHF	TGTGCCAGCAGGGGAGGCAGTTATAATTCACCCCTCCACTTT	NA	TRBV6-1	TRBJ1-6
CASSSFRDIGQETQYF	TGTGCCAGCAGTTCTTTTCGGGATATCGGACAAGAGACCCAGTACTTC	NA	TRBV27	TRBJ2-5
CASRAPGQGVTGELFF	TGTGCCAGCCGCGCACCGGGACAGGGGGTCACCGGGGAGCTGTTTTTT	TRBD1	TRBV7-2	TRBJ2-2
CASSLTRNTIYF	TGTGCCAGCAGCTTAACTCGGAACACCATATATTTT	NA	TRBV7-6	TRBJ1-3
CASKTDRTSYEQYF	TGTGCCAGCAAGACGGACAGGACCTCCTACGAGCAGTACTTC	TRBD1	TRBV2	TRBJ2-7
CASSVGVGAEKLFF	TGTGCCAGCAGCGTAGGAGTTGGGGCGGAAAAACTGTTTTTT	NA	TRBV9	TRBJ1-4
CASSGTGLAGVVDTQYF	TGTGCCAGCAGTGGTACCGGACTAGCGGGAGTGGTAGATACGCAGTATTTT	TRBD2	TRBV25-1	TRBJ2-3
CASRPQGARGNTIYF	TGTGCCAGCAGACCTCAGGGGGCTCGTGGAAACACCATATATTTT	TRBD1	TRBV6-5	TRBJ1-3
CASSRPGTGGTGANVLTF	TGCGCCAGCAGCAGACCCGGGACAGGGGGCACTGGGGCCAACGTCCTGACTTTC	TRBD1	TRBV4-1	TRBJ2-6